The 32 T cell receptor beta chains below were found in one sample sequenced in a study of tumor-infiltrating lymphocytes in localized non-small cell lung cancer. Here immunoSEQ multiplex PCR was the method, and the copy in TCRdb shows in-frame clones only, minus some. The profile shows roughly 15,000 clones, around 68% of them singletons. Material for sequencing was uninvolved lung tissue not adjacent to the tumor. All receptors come from a human donor with non-small cell lung cancer.

This chain uses TRBV29-1 with TRBJ2-7, with 10 bases aligning to TRBD1. Per the germline V gene, CDR1 is SQVTM and CDR2 is ANQGSEA. The CDR3 runs to 14 residues. The junction had 8 bases not matched to a gene; V was cut back by 4 bases and J by 5 bases. CDR3 DNA sequence: TGCAGCGTTGGTTTCGGGGACAGGGGAAACGAGCAGTACTTC. Its protein product is CSVGFGDRGNEQYF.

This chain links TRBV21-1 with TRBJ2-2; TRBD1, as called in the table, went unchecked against the DNA. TRBV21-1 is labeled a pseudogene. The CDR3 has 19 amino acids. The CDR3 protein is CASSKNSPSGQGANGELFF. CDR3 DNA: TGTGCCAGCAGCAAAAACTCTCCGTCGGGCCAGGGGGCAAACGGGGAGCTGTTTTTT.

The CDR3 here is CASSEDRGSGYTF. CDR3 nucleotide sequence: TGTGCCAGCAGCGAAGACAGGGGAAGCGGCTACACCTTC. J is TRBJ1-2 and V is TRBV7-2, with 8 bases lining up with TRBD1. V lost 5 bases, J lost 8 bases, and 7 bases stayed unmatched. The CDR3 totals 13 residues. CDR1 is SGHTA and CDR2 is FQGNSA in the germline V gene.

The chain recombines TRBV28 with TRBJ2-5, with 7 nucleotides matching TRBD1. Germline V gene sequence: CDR1 MDHEN, CDR2 SYDVKM. CDR3 length: 18 amino acids. The J segment lost 4 bases and the V segment lost 3 bases, leaving 17 bases of the junction unmatched. CDR3 region: CASSLLGQLFSPRETQYF. The CDR3 DNA is TGTGCCAGCAGTTTGCTGGGACAGCTATTTTCTCCGAGAGAGACCCAGTACTTC.

The chain uses TRBV7-6 and TRBJ2-1; D tentatively reads TRBD1 or TRBD2 (5 bases each). The V gene lost 0 bases and the J gene lost 9 bases, with 12 bases spanning the gap. Germline V gene data show CDR1 as SGHVS and CDR2 as FNYEAQ. The CDR3 is 14 amino acids. In nucleotides, the CDR3 is TGTGCCAGCAGCTTAGCGAGGGGCGTGGGTGAGCAGTTCTTC. Amino acid sequence: CASSLARGVGEQFF.

The CDR3 loop is CASSQDGAGSGNTIYF. The CDR3 DNA reads as TGCGCCAGCAGCCAAGATGGAGCAGGCTCTGGAAACACCATATATTTT. The chain combines TRBV4-1 with TRBJ1-3; D is unclear. Germline values: CDR1 MGHRA, CDR2 YSYEKL. V was pared by 0 bases and J by 0 bases, with 9 bases between. This CDR3 comprises 16 residues.

This chain uses TRBV20-1 with TRBJ1-1, with D uncertain. This CDR3 region has 11 residues. Trimming cost V 6 bases and J 5 bases, with 10 bases left between them. Germline-derived CDR1 and CDR2 are DFQATT and SNEGSKA (reference sequence). CDR3 DNA sequence: TGCAGTGCCGGGGAGGGAACTGAAGCTTTCTTT. Translation: CSAGEGTEAFF.

V is TRBV4-3 and J is TRBJ2-3, with D perhaps TRBD2 (5 bases). CDR1 and CDR2 from the germline V gene are LGHNA and YSLEER. Between the trimmed V and J ends, which lost 6 bases and 4 bases, there was a span of 8 bases. CDR3 size: 12 residues. The CDR3 DNA reads as TGCGCCAGCAGTCACGGGGCAGATACGCAGTATTTT. It specifies CASSHGADTQYF.

CDR3 in DNA: TGTGCCAGTAGTGCTCGCACAGATACGCAGTATTTT. This codes for CASSARTDTQYF. This sequence joins TRBV19 and TRBJ2-3; D is undetermined. The V gene's germline CDR1 is LNHDA and CDR2 SQIVND (reference sequence). The CDR3 spans 12 residues. V was shortened by 5 bases and J by 1 base, with 4 bases between the two germline ends.

This clone has more than one count but fewer than ten. V is TRBV29-1 and J is TRBJ2-1; possible D gene TRBD2, 6 bases. Trimming pared 7 bases from V and 3 bases from J, leaving 13 bases between. This CDR3 spans 13 amino acids. CDR1 is SQVTM and CDR2 is ANQGSEA in the germline V gene. The CDR3 nucleotides are TGCAGCGGGCGGGACTCAAACTACAATGAGCAGTTCTTC. Translating gives CSGRDSNYNEQFF.

In its sample, this clone was seen a few times. The J gene is TRBJ2-1, the V gene TRBV2, with D possibly TRBD1 on 5 matching bases. Trimming shortened V by 7 bases and J by 6 bases, and 16 bases separated the two germline ends. This CDR3 spans 14 amino acids. Germline lookup yields CDR1 SNHLY and CDR2 FYNNEI. CDR3 residues: CASTSESGSNEQFF. Here the CDR3 DNA reads TGTGCCAGCACGAGTGAGTCAGGGTCCAATGAGCAGTTCTTC.

This clone is a singleton in its sample. V usage is TRBV28 and J usage is TRBJ2-7, with 7 bases lining up with TRBD1. V gave up 5 bases and J gave up 5 bases; unmatched junction bases: 6. The germline V gene encodes CDR1 MDHEN and CDR2 SYDVKM. CDR3 size: 13 residues. The CDR3 DNA follows: TGTGCCAGCAGTGTAATACAGGGGAACGAGCAGTACTTC. This encodes CASSVIQGNEQYF. Based on the CDR3 plus reference TRBV28 and TRBJ2-7, the full variable domain is DVKVTQSSRYLVKRTGEKVFLECVQDMDHENMFWYRQDPGLGLRLIYFSYDVKMKEKGDIPEGYSVSREKKERFSLILESASTNQTSMYLCASSVIQGNEQYFGPGTRLTVT.

This clone was seen a few times. This sequence joins TRBV28 and TRBJ1-5; the match to TRBD1 covers 7 bases. V trimming: 6 bases; J trimming: 5 bases; junction bases outside the gene matches: 13. Germline CDR1 and CDR2: MDHEN and SYDVKM. This CDR3 comprises 16 residues. The CDR3 reads CASRPPFDRVDQPQHF. CDR3 in DNA: TGTGCCAGCAGGCCTCCCTTTGACAGGGTGGATCAGCCCCAGCATTTT. The whole variable domain, filled in from reference TRBV28 and TRBJ1-5, reads DVKVTQSSRYLVKRTGEKVFLECVQDMDHENMFWYRQDPGLGLRLIYFSYDVKMKEKGDIPEGYSVSREKKERFSLILESASTNQTSMYLCASRPPFDRVDQPQHFGDGTRLSIL.

This chain connects TRBV5-6 to TRBJ1-5, with 8 bases fitting TRBD1. J gave up 4 bases and V 4 bases, and 7 bases lay outside the gene matches. The CDR3 runs 15 residues. Looked up from germline, CDR1 is SGHDT and CDR2 is YYEEEE. CDR3 bases: TGTGCCAGCAGCCTTATTCAGGGGGCGAATCAGCCCCAGCATTTT. Protein: CASSLIQGANQPQHF.

The chain has TRBV11-1 and TRBJ2-7; the D gene is possibly TRBD2 (6 bases). V was pared by 4 bases and J by 2 bases, with 15 bases between. From germline, CDR1 is SGHAT and CDR2 FQDESV (reference sequence). The CDR3 runs to 15 residues. The CDR3 reads CASSWAPEGAYEQYV. The CDR3 coding sequence is TGTGCCAGCAGCTGGGCCCCGGAGGGTGCCTACGAGCAGTACGTC.

The chain is built from TRBV7-9 and TRBJ2-6; no reliable D call. This CDR3 is 15 amino acids long. The V end lost 0 bases, the J end lost 2 bases, and 5 bases lay between the germline ends. Germline V gives CDR1 SEHNR, CDR2 FQNEAQ (reference sequence). The CDR3 region is CASSLAGPGANVLTF. For the CDR3, the DNA is TGTGCCAGCAGCTTAGCAGGGCCTGGGGCCAACGTCCTGACTTTC.

V is TRBV6-6 and J is TRBJ1-1; D not certain. The germline V gene encodes CDR1 MNHNY and CDR2 SVGAGI (reference sequence). The CDR3 is 13 amino acids. Trimming shortened V by 7 bases and J by 3 bases, and 12 bases separated the two germline ends. This CDR3 is CASTRLTDTEAFF. DNA for the CDR3: TGTGCCAGCACTAGGCTCACGGACACTGAAGCTTTCTTT.

Turning to this clone: The junction departs from the called germline gene at one end, perhaps through a read error. The DNA of the CDR3 is TGTGCCAGCAGCCTAGGGACAGGGACGGGATCCTATAATGAGCAGTTCTTC. It specifies CASSLGTGTGSYNEQFF. This chain links TRBV5-8 with TRBJ2-1; 9 bases align to TRBD1. Germline V gene data show CDR1 as SGHTS and CDR2 as YDEGEE. The CDR3 spans 17 residues.

V is TRBV9 and J is TRBJ2-7; TRBD2 aligns across 8 bases. Trimming removed 0 bases from V and 2 bases from J; junction bases left unmatched: 4. Germline V gives CDR1 SGDLS, CDR2 YYNGEE. The CDR3 consists of 15 residues. The CDR3 loop reads CASSVAGRAPYEQYF. Written as DNA, the CDR3 is TGTGCCAGCAGCGTAGCCGGGAGGGCCCCCTACGAGCAGTACTTC. Supplemented by reference TRBV9 and TRBJ2-7, the full variable domain reads DSGVTQTPKHLITATGQRVTLRCSPRSGDLSVYWYQQSLDQGLQFLIQYYNGEERAKGNILERFSAQQFPDLHSELNLSSLELGDSALYFCASSVAGRAPYEQYFGPGTRLTVT.

Only a few counts were recorded for this clone. The chain employs TRBV5-4 and TRBJ1-1, with 7 bases aligning to TRBD1. After removal of 0 bases from V and 4 bases from J, the junction contained 9 bases not matched to a gene. Germline assignment: CDR1 SGHNT and CDR2 YYREEE (reference sequence). This CDR3 has 16 amino acids. The CDR3: CASSLAKRGQGTEAFF. The CDR3 nucleotides are TGTGCCAGCAGCTTGGCCAAGAGGGGGCAAGGCACTGAAGCTTTCTTT.

The rearrangement links TRBV6-4 to TRBJ2-7, with 8 bases aligning to TRBD2. The CDR3 totals 14 residues. CDR1 and CDR2 (germline): MRHNA, SNTAGT. Trimming cost V 4 bases and J 12 bases; bases outside gene matches: 14. This CDR3 is CASSGWCTGGGRYF. The CDR3 DNA is TGTGCCAGCAGTGGATGGTGTACGGGAGGGGGGAGGTACTTC.

The chain links TRBV2 to TRBJ2-7, with 9 bases that match TRBD1. J was trimmed by 2 bases and V by 6 bases; bases with no gene match: 14. Germline CDR1 is SNHLY and CDR2 is FYNNEI. The CDR3 has 17 residues. DNA for the CDR3: TGTGCCAGCAGCGGCGAGGCGACACAGGGGGCTACCTACGAGCAGTACGTC. Its translation: CASSGEATQGATYEQYV.

This clone qualifies as medium-sized. The chain links TRBV5-4 to TRBJ2-5; 7 positions agree with TRBD1. Trimming removed 4 bases from V and 3 bases from J; junction bases left unmatched: 9. CDR1 and CDR2 from the germline V gene are SGHNT and YYREEE (reference sequence). The CDR3 is 15 amino acids. CDR3 bases: TGTGCCAGCAGCCACCCGACAGGGCGGGAAGAGACCCAGTACTTC. It translates to CASSHPTGREETQYF.

The rearrangement uses TRBV28 and TRBJ1-2; a possible D gene is TRBD1 (5 bases). The V end lost 7 bases, the J end lost 4 bases, and 10 bases lay between the germline ends. The CDR3 length is 12 residues. Germline values: CDR1 MDHEN, CDR2 SYDVKM. The CDR3 loop reads CASTRGLYGYTF. Here the CDR3 DNA reads TGTGCCAGCACCCGGGGACTCTATGGCTACACCTTC.

The gene calls are TRBV29-1 and TRBJ2-1, with no clear D. Looked up from germline, CDR1 is SQVTM and CDR2 is ANQGSEA. The ends were cut back, 7 bases at V and 5 bases at J, with 9 bases in the middle. The CDR3 spans 11 residues. This chain's CDR3 is CSATKNNEQFF. DNA for the CDR3: TGCAGCGCTACTAAAAACAATGAGCAGTTCTTC.

The rearrangement links TRBV7-9 to TRBJ1-6, with a possible D match to TRBD1 (5 bases). V gave up 5 bases and J gave up 7 bases, with 15 bases separating them. The CDR3 length is 15 residues. From germline, CDR1 is SEHNR and CDR2 FQNEAQ (reference sequence). CDR3 in amino acids: CASSLTGARNSPLHF. Here the CDR3 DNA reads TGTGCCAGCAGCCTTACCGGGGCCCGAAATTCACCCCTCCACTTT.

The CDR3 reads CASGGGVENTEAFF. For the CDR3, the DNA is TGTGCTAGTGGCGGGGGGGTGGAGAACACTGAAGCTTTCTTT. V gene TRBV12-5 combines with J gene TRBJ1-1; maybe TRBD1 (5 bases). The CDR3 totals 14 residues. Germline CDR1 reads LGHNT; CDR2 reads FRNRAP. The V end lost 6 bases, the J end lost 1 base, and 12 bases lay between the germline ends.

In DNA, the CDR3 is TGTGCCAGCAGTGGGAGACAGCCGATGAACACTGAAGCTTTCTTT. Residues: CASSGRQPMNTEAFF. This chain links TRBV6-4 with TRBJ1-1, with D perhaps matching TRBD1 (5 bases). The CDR3 is 15 residues long. V lost 4 bases to trimming and J lost 0 bases, with 12 bases between them. Per the germline V gene, CDR1 is MRHNA and CDR2 is SNTAGT.

The rearrangement joins TRBV2 to TRBJ2-1; 12 nucleotides agree with TRBD2. Germline V CDR1 and CDR2: SNHLY, FYNNEI. The CDR3 sequence is 14 residues long. Trimming at V came to 6 bases and at J to 6 bases, leaving 3 bases not matched to a gene. CDR3 sequence (DNA): TGTGCCAGCAGACGGACTAGCGGGGTCAATGAGCAGTTCTTC. Amino acids: CASRRTSGVNEQFF. Drawing the rest from reference TRBV2 and TRBJ2-1, the complete variable domain is EPEVTQTPSHQVTQMGQEVILRCVPISNHLYFYWYRQILGQKVEFLVSFYNNEISEKSEIFDDQFSVERPDGSNFTLKIRSTKLEDSAMYFCASRRTSGVNEQFFGPGTRLTVL.

This rearrangement joins TRBV2 to TRBJ2-3; D might be TRBD1 (5 bases). Germline CDR1 reads SNHLY; CDR2 reads FYNNEI. V dropped 3 bases and J dropped 6 bases, with 16 bases sitting between them. CDR3 length equals 15 residues. The CDR3, as DNA: TGTGCCAGCAGTGATCCCAGGGCGTCCCCGGATACGCAGTATTTT. This translates into CASSDPRASPDTQYF.

The chain uses TRBV15 and TRBJ2-1; D is unclear. V was cut by 3 bases and J by 7 bases, with 13 bases left in between. Germline CDR1 is LNHNV and CDR2 is YYDKDF (reference sequence). The CDR3 contains 14 residues. The CDR3 sequence: CATSRDPSWNEQFF. The CDR3 DNA reads as TGTGCCACCAGCAGGGACCCGAGCTGGAATGAGCAGTTCTTC.

V usage is TRBV4-2 and J usage is TRBJ1-1; TRBD1 is a possible D gene (5 bases). Trimming shortened V by 1 base and J by 1 base, and 13 bases separated the two germline ends. The CDR3 consists of 16 residues. Germline loops: CDR1 LGHNA, CDR2 YNFKEQ. Written as DNA, the CDR3 is TGTGCCAGCAGCCAAGTTTCAGGCAGGGCGAACACTGAAGCTTTCTTT. Translating it yields CASSQVSGRANTEAFF.